This T cell receptor (beta chain) is drawn from a study of T cell responses to AZD1222 COVID-19 vaccine. Data came from immunoSEQ multiplex PCR; TCRdb stores just in-frame clones and leaves some out. Of 200,000 or so clones listed, about nine tenths were seen once; the top ten hold under 3.5%. This receptor was obtained from an adult in good health. The sequenced sample was peripheral blood, obtained on day 0 of MenACWY control vaccination.

DNA for the CDR3: TGTGCCAGCACAGCCTCGGCCCGGGCCAATTTAGCGGACTCCTACAATGAGCAGTTCTTC. This translates into CASTASARANLADSYNEQFF. The V and J genes are TRBV27 and TRBJ2-1, with a possible D match to TRBD2 (6 bases). V was shortened by 7 bases and J by 0 bases, with 28 bases between the two germline ends. From germline, CDR1 is MNHEY and CDR2 SMNVEV (reference sequence). There are 20 residues in the CDR3.